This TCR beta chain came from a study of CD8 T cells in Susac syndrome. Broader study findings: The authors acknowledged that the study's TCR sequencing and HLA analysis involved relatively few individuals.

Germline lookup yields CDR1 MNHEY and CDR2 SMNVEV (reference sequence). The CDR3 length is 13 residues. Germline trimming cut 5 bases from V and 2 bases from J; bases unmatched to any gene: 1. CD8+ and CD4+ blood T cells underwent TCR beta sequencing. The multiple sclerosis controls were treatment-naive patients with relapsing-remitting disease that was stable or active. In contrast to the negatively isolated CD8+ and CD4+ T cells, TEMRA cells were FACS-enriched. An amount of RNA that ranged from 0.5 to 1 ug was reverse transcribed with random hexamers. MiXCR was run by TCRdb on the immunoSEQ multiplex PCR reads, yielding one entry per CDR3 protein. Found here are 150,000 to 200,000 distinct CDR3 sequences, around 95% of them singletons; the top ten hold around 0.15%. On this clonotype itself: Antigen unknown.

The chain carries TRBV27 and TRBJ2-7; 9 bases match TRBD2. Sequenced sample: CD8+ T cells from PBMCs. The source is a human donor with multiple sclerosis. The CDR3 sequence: CASSGTSTYEQYF. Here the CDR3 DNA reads TGTGCCAGCAGTGGGACTAGCACCTACGAGCAGTACTTC.